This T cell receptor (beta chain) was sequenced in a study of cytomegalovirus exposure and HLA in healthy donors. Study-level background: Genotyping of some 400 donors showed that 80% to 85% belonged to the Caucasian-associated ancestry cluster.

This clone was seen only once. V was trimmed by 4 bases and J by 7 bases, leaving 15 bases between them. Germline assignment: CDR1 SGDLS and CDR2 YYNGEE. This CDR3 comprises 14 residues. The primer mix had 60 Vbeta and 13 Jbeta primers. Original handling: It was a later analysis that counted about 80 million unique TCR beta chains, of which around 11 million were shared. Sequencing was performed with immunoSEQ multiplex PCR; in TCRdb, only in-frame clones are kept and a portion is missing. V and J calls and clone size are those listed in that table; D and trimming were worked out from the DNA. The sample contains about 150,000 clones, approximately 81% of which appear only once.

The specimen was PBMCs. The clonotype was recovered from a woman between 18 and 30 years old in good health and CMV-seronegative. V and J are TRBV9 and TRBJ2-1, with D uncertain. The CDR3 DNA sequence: TGTGCCAGCAGCCCTTTACGTCGAGCTAATGAGCAGTTCTTC. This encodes CASSPLRRANEQFF.